The 31 T cell receptor beta chains reported below all come from one sample, sequenced in a study of blood T cell repertoires in COVID-19 (TCRdb year 2020). Library prep was done by the immunoSEQ multiplex PCR assay. Entries here come from immuneACCESS through TCRdb and include only in-frame sequences with V and J called. Some clones fail to appear in such tables; in the studies checked, an unresolved V gene covers under half of the shortfall, and the cause of the remainder is unknown. A total of about 110,000 clones appear in this sample, approximately 70% of them only once. The top ten clones comprise about 2% of the sample. Sequencing input: peripheral blood. The source of these receptors is a woman aged 35 to 49 with acute or convalescent COVID-19.

V usage is TRBV7-9 and J usage is TRBJ2-3; possibly TRBD1 for D (6 bases). V shed 0 bases and J shed 6 bases, with 22 bases lying between them. Germline V lookup: CDR1 SEHNR, CDR2 FQNEAQ (reference sequence). This CDR3 is 18 amino acids long. CDR3 protein: CASSLAPVGNRVTDTQYF. The CDR3 nucleotides are TGTGCCAGCAGCTTAGCTCCGGTGGGGAACAGGGTGACGGATACGCAGTATTTT.

This chain uses TRBV7-9 with TRBJ2-1; D remains ambiguous. CDR1 is SEHNR, CDR2 FQNEAQ, per germline (reference sequence). Deletions cut 4 bases from V and 5 bases from J, with 15 bases between. The CDR3 loop spans 15 amino acids. CDR3 bases: TGTGCCAGCAGCTCACCGTTACAGATGGACAATGAGCAGTTCTTC. Translation gives CASSSPLQMDNEQFF.

This chain joins TRBV7-6 and TRBJ2-5; D is possibly TRBD1 (5 bases). Germline V gene data show CDR1 as SGHVS and CDR2 as FNYEAQ. The germline V and J ends were trimmed by 5 bases and 2 bases, with 9 bases remaining between them. The CDR3 sequence is 13 residues long. The CDR3 spells CASSRQIQETQYF. CDR3 nucleotide sequence: TGTGCCAGCAGCCGACAGATACAAGAGACCCAGTACTTC.

This sequence joins TRBV6-4 and TRBJ2-1; 10 nucleotides match TRBD2. Losses at the gene ends were 4 bases for V and 3 bases for J; bases not matched to a gene: 3. Germline V CDR1 and CDR2: MRHNA, SNTAGT. This CDR3 region has 15 residues. The CDR3 sequence is CASSVASGSYNEQFF. CDR3 nucleotide sequence: TGTGCCAGCAGTGTTGCTAGCGGGAGCTACAATGAGCAGTTCTTC.

This clone was seen just once. This sequence joins TRBV12-3 or TRBV12-4 and TRBJ1-1; 9 positions agree with TRBD1. This CDR3 is built from 12 residues. Losses at the gene ends were 6 bases for V and 10 bases for J; bases not matched to a gene: 6. DNA of the CDR3: TGTGCCAGCAGAGGGGACAGGGTTGTAGCTTTCTTT. Its protein product is CASRGDRVVAFF.

This chain joins TRBV7-6 and TRBJ2-5; 7 bases align to TRBD2. Germline values: CDR1 SGHVS, CDR2 FNYEAQ. The CDR3 consists of 16 residues. The trim removed 5 bases at V and 5 bases at J, leaving 14 bases unmatched. Here the CDR3 DNA reads TGTGCCAGCAGCGTCCCGGGACTAATTTCTGCGGAGACCCAGTACTTC. It codes for CASSVPGLISAETQYF.

This chain links TRBV25-1 with TRBJ2-3, with 12 bases lining up with TRBD2. After removal of 2 bases from V and 6 bases from J, the junction contained 3 bases not matched to a gene. This CDR3 is 15 amino acids long. Germline lookup yields CDR1 MGHDK and CDR2 SYGVNS. For the CDR3, the DNA is TGTGCCAGCAGTGAACCTAGCGGGGGGGCCGATACGCAGTATTTT. It encodes CASSEPSGGADTQYF.

The V and J genes are TRBV3-1 (or the pseudogene TRBV3-2) and TRBJ2-1, with TRBD2 as a possible D gene (5 bases). The CDR3 length is 14 residues. Trimming stripped 1 base from V and 4 bases from J, with 8 bases between. The germline CDR1 and CDR2 sequences are LGHDT and YNNKEL (reference sequence). The CDR3 loop reads CASSQAGVYNEQFF. The CDR3 DNA reads as TGTGCCAGCAGCCAAGCCGGGGTTTACAATGAGCAGTTCTTC.

The rearrangement joins TRBV2 to TRBJ1-1, with 7 bases lining up with TRBD1. With V trimmed by 6 bases and J by 11 bases, 9 bases remained unmatched. The CDR3 length is 12 residues. Per the germline V gene, CDR1 is SNHLY and CDR2 is FYNNEI. The CDR3 coding sequence is TGTGCCAGCAGCGACAGGGCTTGGGAGGCTTTCTTT. Protein: CASSDRAWEAFF. Full variable domain (rest looked up from reference TRBV2 and TRBJ1-1): EPEVTQTPSHQVTQMGQEVILRCVPISNHLYFYWYRQILGQKVEFLVSFYNNEISEKSEIFDDQFSVERPDGSNFTLKIRSTKLEDSAMYFCASSDRAWEAFFGQGTRLTVV.

The chain has TRBV10-3 and TRBJ2-3; 8 bases are shared with TRBD1. Germline CDR1 and CDR2: ENHRY and SYGVKD. Trimming removed 10 bases from V and 4 bases from J; junction bases left unmatched: 4. CDR3 size: 12 residues. CDR3 in amino acids: CATGQGPDTQYF. In DNA, the CDR3 is TGTGCCACAGGACAGGGCCCAGATACGCAGTATTTT.

This clone was seen once. The CDR3 sequence is CASGLVTTSGGSYEQYF. The DNA of the CDR3 is TGTGCTAGTGGTTTGGTAACGACTAGCGGGGGGTCCTACGAGCAGTACTTC. The chain carries TRBV12-5 and TRBJ2-7; TRBD2 aligns across 13 bases. V was clipped by 0 bases and J by 1 base; unmatched bases: 3. The CDR3 spans 17 residues. Germline V gene lookup returns CDR1 LGHNT and CDR2 FRNRAP.

The V gene is TRBV19, the J gene TRBJ2-1, with 9 positions matching TRBD1. V trimming: 5 bases; J trimming: 8 bases; junction bases outside the gene matches: 10. Germline V gives CDR1 LNHDA, CDR2 SQIVND (reference sequence). CDR3 length: 15 amino acids. The chain's CDR3 is CASSSRRTGDHEQFF. CDR3 bases: TGTGCCAGTAGTTCCCGAAGGACAGGGGACCATGAGCAGTTCTTC.

V is TRBV28 and J is TRBJ1-2; unclear D gene. The CDR3 runs to 11 residues. Trimming pared 3 bases from V and 5 bases from J, leaving 4 bases between. In germline, CDR1 is MDHEN, CDR2 SYDVKM. The CDR3 nucleotides read TGTGCCAGCAGTTTGAGGTATGGCTACACCTTC. It translates to CASSLRYGYTF.

The chain employs TRBV7-9 and TRBJ1-1; 7 bases line up with TRBD1. The junction had 6 bases not matched to a gene; V was cut back by 3 bases and J by 5 bases. CDR1 is SEHNR and CDR2 is FQNEAQ in the germline V gene (reference sequence). CDR3 length equals 14 residues. The chain's CDR3 is CASSLEGARTEAFF. The CDR3 coding sequence is TGTGCCAGCAGCTTGGAGGGGGCCCGGACTGAAGCTTTCTTT.

In this sample, this clone turned up a few times. The V and J genes are TRBV19 and TRBJ1-4, with D possibly TRBD1 on 6 matching bases. Trimming pared 5 bases from V and 2 bases from J, leaving 12 bases between. The length of the CDR3 is 15 residues. Germline lookup yields CDR1 LNHDA and CDR2 SQIVND (reference sequence). The CDR3 reads CASSFRDKTNEKLFF. The DNA for the CDR3 is TGTGCCAGTAGTTTCCGGGACAAGACTAATGAAAAACTGTTTTTT.

The chain is built from TRBV11-2 and TRBJ2-1; 10 positions agree with TRBD2. The CDR3 sequence is 17 residues long. The J segment lost 6 bases and the V segment lost 1 base, leaving 9 bases of the junction unmatched. Looked up from germline, CDR1 is SGHAT and CDR2 is FQNNGV. CDR3 sequence: CASSLVGRTSGSNEQFF. The CDR3 DNA reads as TGTGCCAGCAGCTTAGTCGGCAGGACTAGCGGAAGCAATGAGCAGTTCTTC.

The chain combines TRBV6-1 with TRBJ1-5; D possibly corresponds to TRBD1 (5 bases). V lost 3 bases to trimming and J lost 0 bases, with 12 bases between them. There are 16 residues in the CDR3. Per the germline V gene, CDR1 is MNHNS and CDR2 is SASEGT. The CDR3, as DNA: TGTGCCAGCAGTGACCCCCCCCAGGGTAGCAATCAGCCCCAGCATTTT. Translating it yields CASSDPPQGSNQPQHF.

The chain joins TRBV3-1 (or the pseudogene TRBV3-2) to TRBJ2-5; TRBD1 agrees at 9 bases. This CDR3 region has 16 residues. The germline V gene has CDR1 LGHDT and CDR2 YNNKEL (reference sequence). Trimming removed 4 bases from V and 2 bases from J; junction bases left unmatched: 8. CDR3 DNA: TGTGCCAGCAGCCTTCCCCGACAGGGGGGGCAAGAGACCCAGTACTTC. This codes for CASSLPRQGGQETQYF.

This chain links TRBV20-1 with TRBJ2-1, with D possibly matching TRBD1 (5 bases). The CDR3 has 13 residues. The germline V and J ends were trimmed by 3 bases and 7 bases, with 13 bases remaining between them. Germline V CDR1 and CDR2: DFQATT, SNEGSKA (reference sequence). The CDR3 coding sequence is TGCAGTGCTAGTATCAGGGATTATAATGAGCAGTTCTTC. It yields the protein CSASIRDYNEQFF.

The CDR3 DNA reads TGTGCCAGCAGCCTTGGGCTTCAGCCCCAGCATTTT. This gives the protein CASSLGLQPQHF. The chain has TRBV7-9 and TRBJ1-5; D is unclear. The CDR3 runs 12 residues. The ends were cut back, 5 bases at V and 6 bases at J, with 8 bases in the middle. Germline CDR1 and CDR2: SEHNR and FQNEAQ (reference sequence).

The V call is TRBV5-8, the J call TRBJ1-2; perhaps TRBD1 as D (6 bases). Trimming pared 4 bases from V and 5 bases from J, leaving 12 bases between. Germline V gene data show CDR1 as SGHTS and CDR2 as YDEGEE. The CDR3 totals 13 residues. DNA for the CDR3: TGTGCCAGCAGCGGGAGGGGGGGATATGGCTACACCTTC. Its translation is CASSGRGGYGYTF.

CDR3 coding DNA: TGCAGCGTTGATTTACAGCCCGTAAACTATGGCTACACCTTC. The encoded protein is CSVDLQPVNYGYTF. The genes are TRBV29-1 and TRBJ1-2; D call uncertain. V was clipped by 3 bases and J by 2 bases, with 13 bases between them. Germline assignment: CDR1 SQVTM and CDR2 ANQGSEA. The length of the CDR3 is 14 residues.

The V gene is TRBV6-5, the J gene TRBJ2-3, with 14 positions matching TRBD2. The V gene end was trimmed by 4 bases and the J gene end by 4 bases; junction bases not matched to a gene: 4. The CDR3 totals 16 residues. The germline V gene encodes CDR1 MNHEY and CDR2 SVGAGI. CDR3: CASSWGTSGGADTQYF. The CDR3 nucleotides are TGTGCCAGCAGTTGGGGGACTAGCGGGGGCGCAGATACGCAGTATTTT.

Only a few counts were recorded for this clone. The chain has TRBV2 and TRBJ2-3; TRBD2 matches 7 bases. The V segment lost 6 bases and the J segment 4 bases; nucleotides outside the gene matches: 4. The CDR3 covers 13 residues. The germline CDR1 and CDR2 sequences are SNHLY and FYNNEI. CDR3 amino acids: CASRGLSPDTQYF. Here the CDR3 DNA reads TGTGCCAGCAGGGGACTATCCCCAGATACGCAGTATTTT.

The chain recombines TRBV7-8 with TRBJ1-3, with 7 bases identical to TRBD1. J was trimmed by 3 bases and V by 5 bases; bases with no gene match: 7. This CDR3 is built from 15 residues. Germline assignment: CDR1 SGHVS and CDR2 FQNEAQ. Here the CDR3 reads CASSIGTAGGNTIYF. CDR3 DNA: TGTGCCAGCAGCATTGGGACAGCGGGTGGAAACACCATATATTTT.

This chain uses TRBV19 with TRBJ1-5, with 9 bases fitting TRBD1. The V segment lost 5 bases and the J segment 10 bases; nucleotides outside the gene matches: 12. Germline values: CDR1 LNHDA, CDR2 SQIVND (reference sequence). The CDR3 consists of 15 residues. CDR3 region: CASSRYGQGPYPQHF. The DNA for the CDR3 is TGTGCCAGTAGTCGCTATGGACAGGGGCCCTACCCCCAGCATTTT. Together with reference TRBV19 and TRBJ1-5, the CDR3 gives the full variable domain: DGGITQSPKYLFRKEGQNVTLSCEQNLNHDAMYWYRQDPGQGLRLIYYSQIVNDFQKGDIAEGYSVSREKKESFPLTVTSAQKNPTAFYLCASSRYGQGPYPQHFGDGTRLSIL.

The chain uses TRBV24-1 and TRBJ1-5; D gene unclear. The CDR3 runs 12 residues. V was pared by 2 bases and J by 5 bases, with 3 bases between. Looked up from germline, CDR1 is KGHDR and CDR2 is SFDVKD. The DNA of the CDR3 is TGTGCCACCAGTGATTCCGATCAGCCCCAGCATTTT. It encodes CATSDSDQPQHF.

This chain links TRBV5-4 with TRBJ2-2; 7 bases are a match to TRBD1. J gave up 4 bases and V 0 bases, and 3 bases lay outside the gene matches. CDR1 SGHNT and CDR2 YYREEE come from the germline V gene (reference sequence). The CDR3 has 15 residues. The CDR3 is CASSLGQGVTGELFF. CDR3 nucleotide sequence: TGTGCCAGCAGCTTGGGACAGGGTGTCACCGGGGAGCTGTTTTTT.

The chain links TRBV2 to TRBJ2-2, with 11 positions matching TRBD1. CDR3 size: 15 residues. With V trimmed by 7 bases and J by 5 bases, 6 bases remained unmatched. Germline CDR1 SNHLY, CDR2 FYNNEI. CDR3 amino acids: CASIKGTGGTGELFF. CDR3 nucleotide sequence: TGTGCCAGCATAAAGGGGACAGGGGGTACCGGGGAGCTGTTTTTT.

The genes are TRBV5-1 and TRBJ2-1; D is possibly TRBD1 (7 bases). This CDR3 has 15 amino acids. CDR1 is SGHRS, CDR2 YFSETQ, per germline. Trimming cost V 3 bases and J 7 bases, with 17 bases left between them. The CDR3: CASSSRGARVNEQFF. CDR3 nucleotides: TGCGCCAGCAGCTCCAGGGGGGCCCGGGTGAATGAGCAGTTCTTC.

Concerning this clone: At one end, the junction sequence differs from germline, possibly due to a read error. The genes are TRBV28 and TRBJ1-1; 9 nucleotides align to TRBD1. In germline, CDR1 is MDHEN, CDR2 SYDVKM. This CDR3 comprises 16 residues. The CDR3 sequence is CASSLSGTGTYTEAFF. DNA for the CDR3: TGTGCCAGCAGTTTATCCGGGACAGGGACGTACACCGAAGCTTTCTTT.